This entry describes one T cell receptor (beta chain). The antigen is not known. Germline V gene lookup returns CDR1 SGHDT and CDR2 YYEEEE. With 2 bases removed from V and 2 bases from J, the gap between germline ends came to 19 bases. There are 18 residues in the CDR3. This entry belongs to a study of memory CD4+ T cells and cytomegalovirus serostatus. Study information: Donors were healthy Belgian adults, 10 or so CMV seropositive and roughly 25 seronegative. Study-level findings and limits: Each of approximately 61 CMV-associated TCRbeta sequences occurred in one to five individuals. Suggested: most of the CMV-linked TCR signature lies in CD4+ memory cells.

The table came from immunoSEQ multiplex PCR; TCRdb's copy has only in-frame clones and leaves some out. This sample yields some 54,000 clones, of which around 83% are seen a single time; about 1.4% belongs to the top ten. The sort gate was single viable CD3+CD4+CD8-CD45RO+ cells for memory CD4+ T cells. Serum IgG to CMV pp150, pp28, p38 and p52 defined serostatus. V is TRBV5-6 and J is TRBJ2-2; a weak D match, TRBD1 (7 bases). The sample comprised memory CD4+ T cells from blood. The receptor comes from an adult in good health and CMV-seropositive. The CDR3 DNA reads as TGTGCCAGCAGCTTTCCGACAGGGAGGAATATTAACACCGGGGAGCTGTTTTTT. It codes for CASSFPTGRNINTGELFF.